This T cell receptor beta chain was identified in a study of shared clonotypes between healthy human individuals. Study conclusions and caveats: Naive CD4 clonotype sharing across a few donors was roughly 5%. Some clonotypes were shared by all four sorted-subset donors, while others were not shared. The non-shared ones had lower generation probabilities than the shared ones.

This clone has ten or more counts. Its antigen is not identified. The junction shows a germline mismatch at one end, possibly a read error. At deep level, the assay was performed. Libraries were prepared by immunoSEQ multiplex PCR; TCRdb keeps only in-frame clonotypes and omits some of them. The repertoire holds fewer than 1.4 million clones, around 78% seen once, with under 0.8% in the top ten. The germline V gene encodes CDR1 SGDLS and CDR2 YYNGEE. The CDR3 length is 15 residues. The chain joins TRBV9 to TRBJ2-7; tentative D call: TRBD2 (6 bases). The sample comprised memory CD4+ T cells from PBMCs. The subset was: CD45RA-negative fraction. The TCR comes from a man younger than 35 in good health. Some clones in this sample may be carry-over from other donors' samples. The CDR3, as DNA: TGTGCCAGCAGCGTAGGAAGCGGGCCCTCCCACGAGCAGTACTTC. It translates to CASSVGSGPSHEQYF.